The next 2 T cell receptor beta chains were all read from a single sample in a study of CD8 T cells in Susac syndrome. A quantity of roughly 0.5 to 1 ug RNA underwent reverse transcription using random hexamers. MiXCR was run by TCRdb on the immunoSEQ multiplex PCR reads, yielding one entry per CDR3 protein. The sample records about 100,000 distinct CDR3 sequences, roughly 96% being singletons. The sequenced sample was CD8+ T cells from PBMCs. All receptors come from a human donor with Susac syndrome.

This chain links TRBV25-1 with TRBJ2-5; D is uncertain. V lost 1 base to trimming and J lost 2 bases, with 8 bases between them. This CDR3 is 14 amino acids long. Per germline, CDR1 MGHDK and CDR2 SYGVNS. The CDR3 nucleotides are TGTGCCAGCAGTGAATTGGGGATACAAGAGACCCAGTACTTC. Its protein product is CASSELGIQETQYF.

The chain combines TRBV7-9 with TRBJ1-2, with a tentative D call TRBD1 (5 bases). The germline CDR1 and CDR2 sequences are SEHNR and FQNEAQ (reference sequence). Trimming stripped 4 bases from V and 6 bases from J, with 15 bases between. The CDR3 extends over 14 amino acids. CDR3: CASSSDSGRHGYTF. Written as DNA, the CDR3 is TGTGCCAGCAGCTCAGACTCGGGGCGCCATGGCTACACCTTC.